The 7 T cell receptor beta chains in this list originate from one sample, sequenced in a study of blood T cell repertoires in COVID-19. Repertoires were generated with immunoSEQ multiplex PCR, while TCRdb's copy carries only in-frame clones and drops some. The sample contains some 180,000 clones, about four fifths of which appear only once. The specimen was peripheral blood. These receptors were taken from a man between 60 and 70 years old with acute or convalescent COVID-19.

CDR3 DNA sequence: TGTGCCACCAGCCTGACAGGTCTTGGGAATCAGCCCCAGCATTTT. It encodes CATSLTGLGNQPQHF. V and J are TRBV15 and TRBJ1-5, with a weak D call TRBD1 (6 bases). CDR3 length: 15 amino acids. V gave up 5 bases and J gave up 4 bases, with 15 bases separating them. Germline loops: CDR1 LNHNV, CDR2 YYDKDF (reference sequence).

This clone was seen a single time. The chain links TRBV6-5 to TRBJ2-3; D unresolved. Germline values: CDR1 MNHEY, CDR2 SVGAGI. V lost 0 bases, J lost 6 bases, and 10 bases lay in between. The CDR3 spans 14 residues. The CDR3 spells CASSYSLLMDTQYF. As DNA, the CDR3 is TGTGCCAGCAGTTACTCGTTACTAATGGATACGCAGTATTTT.

The chain recombines TRBV9 with TRBJ2-7, with 7 bases lining up with TRBD1. Germline CDR1 is SGDLS and CDR2 is YYNGEE. CDR3 length: 14 residues. The V gene end was trimmed by 0 bases and the J gene end by 3 bases; junction bases not matched to a gene: 3. CDR3 residues: CASSVGDRFYEQYF. The DNA of the CDR3 is TGTGCCAGCAGCGTAGGGGACAGATTCTACGAGCAGTACTTC.

The V call is TRBV7-2, the J call TRBJ2-5; 12 nucleotides match TRBD2. The CDR3 sequence is 15 residues long. The V and J ends lost 9 bases and 5 bases, in that order; junction bases with no gene match: 10. CDR1 SGHTA and CDR2 FQGNSA come from the germline V gene. The CDR3 DNA reads as TGTGCCAGTGCGACTAGCGGGAGCTTTCGTGAGACCCAGTACTTC. It translates to CASATSGSFRETQYF.

The chain carries TRBV11-2 and TRBJ2-3; D unclear. CDR3 length equals 14 residues. V lost 2 bases and J 1 base, leaving 7 bases between the germline ends. Germline V gives CDR1 SGHAT, CDR2 FQNNGV. CDR3 coding DNA: TGTGCCAGCAGCTTAAGACTGCGCACAGATACGCAGTATTTT. Translated, it gives CASSLRLRTDTQYF.

The chain joins TRBV11-3 to TRBJ1-6; 9 nucleotides line up with TRBD1. Per germline, CDR1 SGHNT and CDR2 YENEEA. This CDR3 spans 16 amino acids. V lost 5 bases and J lost 7; bases outside the gene matches: 9. The CDR3 is CASSQGTGFGNSPLHF. In DNA, the CDR3 is TGTGCCAGCAGCCAAGGGACAGGGTTTGGCAATTCACCCCTCCACTTT. The variable domain in full, completed from reference TRBV11-3 and TRBJ1-6, reads EAGVVQSPRYKIIEKKQPVAFWCNPISGHNTLYWYLQNLGQGPELLIRYENEEAVDDSQLPKDRFSAERLKGVDSTLKIQPAELGDSAVYLCASSQGTGFGNSPLHFGNGTRLTVT.

The V call is TRBV5-6, the J call TRBJ2-1, with 9 bases lining up with TRBD1. Trimming removed 0 bases from V and 7 bases from J; junction bases left unmatched: 5. The germline CDR1 and CDR2 sequences are SGHDT and YYEEEE. The CDR3 runs to 15 residues. CDR3 nucleotides: TGTGCCAGCAGCTTGGTTGACAGGGGGGTAAATGAGCAGTTCTTC. Its protein is CASSLVDRGVNEQFF.